The sequence of this T cell receptor (beta chain) was determined in a study of T cell responses to AZD1222 COVID-19 vaccine. Sequencing was performed with immunoSEQ multiplex PCR; in TCRdb, only in-frame clones are kept and a portion is missing. The sample gives about 150,000 clones, about 91% of which show up once; less than 15% is in the top ten. Notes on the study in general: Reports say nearly half of spike-specific TCRs go after unmutated variant regions. Donors in the cohort were predominantly white British and more often female, and clonal diversity was possibly underestimated.

The CDR3 is 13 residues long. CDR1 is ENHRY and CDR2 is SYGVKD in the germline V gene. Between the trimmed V and J ends, which lost 4 bases and 7 bases, there was a span of 10 bases. To note about this clone: Its antigen is not identified.

The receptor was derived from an adult in good health. The chain is built from TRBV10-3 and TRBJ2-2; D unresolved. The material sequenced was peripheral blood, taken on day 0 of AZD1222 vaccination. CDR3 sequence: CAISARLGGELFF. Written as DNA, the CDR3 is TGTGCCATCAGTGCCCGATTGGGCGGGGAGCTGTTTTTT.